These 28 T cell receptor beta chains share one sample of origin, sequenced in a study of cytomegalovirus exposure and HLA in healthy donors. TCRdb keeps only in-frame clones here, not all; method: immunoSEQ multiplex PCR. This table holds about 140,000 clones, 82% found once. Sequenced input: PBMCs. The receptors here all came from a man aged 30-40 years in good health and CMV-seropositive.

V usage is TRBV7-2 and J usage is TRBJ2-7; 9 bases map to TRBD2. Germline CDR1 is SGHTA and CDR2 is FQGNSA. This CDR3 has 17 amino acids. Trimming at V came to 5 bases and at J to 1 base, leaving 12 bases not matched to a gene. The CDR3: CASSHEMSGGKSYEQYF. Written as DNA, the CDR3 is TGTGCCAGCAGCCACGAAATGAGCGGGGGGAAATCCTACGAGCAGTACTTC.

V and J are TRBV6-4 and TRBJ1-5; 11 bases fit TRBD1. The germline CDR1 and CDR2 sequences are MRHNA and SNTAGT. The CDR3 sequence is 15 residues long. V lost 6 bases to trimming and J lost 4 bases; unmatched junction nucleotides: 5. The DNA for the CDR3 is TGTGCCAGCAGGAAGGGACAGGGGGTTAATCAGCCCCAGCATTTT. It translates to CASRKGQGVNQPQHF.

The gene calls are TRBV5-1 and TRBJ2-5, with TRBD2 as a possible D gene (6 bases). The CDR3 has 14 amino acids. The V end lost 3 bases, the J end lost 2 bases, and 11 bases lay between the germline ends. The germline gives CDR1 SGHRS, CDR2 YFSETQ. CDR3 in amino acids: CASSSRREQETQYF. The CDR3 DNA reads TGCGCCAGCAGCTCGAGGAGGGAGCAAGAGACCCAGTACTTC.

CDR3 loop: CASSWGQGGGYGYTF. In nucleotides, the CDR3 is TGTGCCAGCAGCTGGGGACAGGGGGGCGGCTATGGCTACACCTTC. The chain joins TRBV5-5 to TRBJ1-2; 11 nucleotides line up with TRBD1. This CDR3 spans 15 amino acids. The ends lost 3 bases at V and 4 bases at J; junction bases unmatched: 5. Germline V gene data show CDR1 as SGHKS and CDR2 as YYEKEE (reference sequence).

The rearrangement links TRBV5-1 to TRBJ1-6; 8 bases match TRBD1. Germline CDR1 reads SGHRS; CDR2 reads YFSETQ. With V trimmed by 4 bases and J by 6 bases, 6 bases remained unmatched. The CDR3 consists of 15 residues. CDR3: CASSPLRGLNSPLHF. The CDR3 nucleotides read TGCGCCAGCAGCCCTCTCAGGGGGCTTAATTCACCCCTCCACTTT.

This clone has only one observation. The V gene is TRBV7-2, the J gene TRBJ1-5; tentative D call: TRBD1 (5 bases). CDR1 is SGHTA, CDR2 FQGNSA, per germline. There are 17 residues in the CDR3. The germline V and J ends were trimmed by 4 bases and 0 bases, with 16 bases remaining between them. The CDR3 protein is CASSSRGGGYSNQPQHF. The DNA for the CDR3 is TGTGCCAGCAGCTCAAGGGGCGGGGGTTATAGCAATCAGCCCCAGCATTTT.

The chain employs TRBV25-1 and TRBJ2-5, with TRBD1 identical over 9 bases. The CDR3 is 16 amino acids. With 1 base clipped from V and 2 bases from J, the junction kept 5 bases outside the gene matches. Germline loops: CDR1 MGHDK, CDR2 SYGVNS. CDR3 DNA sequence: TGTGCCAGCAGTGAATGGGGGACAGGGACTCAAGAGACCCAGTACTTC. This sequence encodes CASSEWGTGTQETQYF.

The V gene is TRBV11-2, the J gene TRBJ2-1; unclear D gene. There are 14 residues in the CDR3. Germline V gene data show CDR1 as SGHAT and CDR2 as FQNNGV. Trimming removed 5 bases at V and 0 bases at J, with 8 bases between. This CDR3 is CASSPRSSYNEQFF. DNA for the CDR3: TGTGCCAGCAGCCCCCGGAGCTCCTACAATGAGCAGTTCTTC.

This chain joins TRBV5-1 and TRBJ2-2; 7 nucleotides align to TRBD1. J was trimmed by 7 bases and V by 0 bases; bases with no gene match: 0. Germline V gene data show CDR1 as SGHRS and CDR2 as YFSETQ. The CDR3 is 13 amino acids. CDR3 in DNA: TGCGCCAGCAGCTTGGCAGGGGGCGGGGAGCTGTTTTTT. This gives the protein CASSLAGGGELFF. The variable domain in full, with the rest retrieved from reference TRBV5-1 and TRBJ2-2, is KAGVTQTPRYLIKTRGQQVTLSCSPISGHRSVSWYQQTPGQGLQFLFEYFSETQRNKGNFPGRFSGRQFSNSRSEMNVSTLELGDSALYLCASSLAGGGELFFGEGSRLTVL.

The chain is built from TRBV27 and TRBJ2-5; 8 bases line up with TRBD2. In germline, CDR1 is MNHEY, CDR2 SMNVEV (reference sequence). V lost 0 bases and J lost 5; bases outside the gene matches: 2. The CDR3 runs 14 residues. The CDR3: CASSLSPGGETQYF. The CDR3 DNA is TGTGCCAGCAGTTTATCCCCGGGAGGGGAGACCCAGTACTTC.

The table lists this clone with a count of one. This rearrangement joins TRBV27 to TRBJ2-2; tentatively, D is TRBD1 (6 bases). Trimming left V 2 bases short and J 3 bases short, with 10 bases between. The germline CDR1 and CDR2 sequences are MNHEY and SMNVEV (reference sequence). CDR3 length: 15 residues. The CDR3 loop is CASSLRWTDTGELFF. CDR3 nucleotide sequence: TGTGCCAGCAGTTTAAGGTGGACAGACACCGGGGAGCTGTTTTTT.

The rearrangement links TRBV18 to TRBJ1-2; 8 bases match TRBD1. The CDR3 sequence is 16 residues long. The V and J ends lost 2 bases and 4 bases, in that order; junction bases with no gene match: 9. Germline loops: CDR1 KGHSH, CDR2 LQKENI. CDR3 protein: CASSPGRGPLVYGYTF. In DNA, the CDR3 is TGTGCCAGCTCACCAGGCAGGGGGCCCCTTGTCTATGGCTACACCTTC.

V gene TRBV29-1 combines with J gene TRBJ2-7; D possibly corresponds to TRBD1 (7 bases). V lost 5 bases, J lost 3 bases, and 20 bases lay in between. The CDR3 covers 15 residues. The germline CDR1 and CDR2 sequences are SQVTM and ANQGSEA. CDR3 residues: CSVRRGRDRLYEQYF. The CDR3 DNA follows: TGCAGCGTTCGGAGGGGCAGGGACAGACTCTACGAGCAGTACTTC.

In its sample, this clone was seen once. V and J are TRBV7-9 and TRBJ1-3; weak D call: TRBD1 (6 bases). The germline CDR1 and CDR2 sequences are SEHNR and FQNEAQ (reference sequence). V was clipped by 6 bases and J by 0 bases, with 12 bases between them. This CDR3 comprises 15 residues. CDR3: CASSPGVSSGNTIYF. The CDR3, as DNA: TGTGCCAGCAGTCCAGGGGTTTCCTCTGGAAACACCATATATTTT.

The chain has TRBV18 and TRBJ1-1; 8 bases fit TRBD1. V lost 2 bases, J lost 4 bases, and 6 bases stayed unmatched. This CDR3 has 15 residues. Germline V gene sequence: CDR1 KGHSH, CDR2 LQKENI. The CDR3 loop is CASSPGAGGVTEAFF. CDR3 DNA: TGTGCCAGCTCACCAGGGGCAGGGGGCGTCACTGAAGCTTTCTTT.

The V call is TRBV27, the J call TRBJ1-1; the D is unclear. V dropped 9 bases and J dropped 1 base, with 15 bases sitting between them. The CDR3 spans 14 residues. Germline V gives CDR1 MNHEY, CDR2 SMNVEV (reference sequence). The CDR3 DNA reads TGTGCCAGGCCTAGGAGGATCCGGAACACTGAAGCTTTCTTT. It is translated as CARPRRIRNTEAFF.

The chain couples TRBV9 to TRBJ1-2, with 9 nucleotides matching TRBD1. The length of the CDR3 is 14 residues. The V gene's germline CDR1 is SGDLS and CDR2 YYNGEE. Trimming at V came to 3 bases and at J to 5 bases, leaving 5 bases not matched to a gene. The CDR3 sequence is CASSADRGEYGYTF. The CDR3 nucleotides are TGTGCCAGCAGCGCCGACAGGGGGGAGTATGGCTACACCTTC.

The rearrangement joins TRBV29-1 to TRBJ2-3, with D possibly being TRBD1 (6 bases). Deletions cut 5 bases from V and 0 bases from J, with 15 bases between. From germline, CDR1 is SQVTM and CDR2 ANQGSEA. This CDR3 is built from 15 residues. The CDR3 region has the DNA TGCAGCGTTTGGGAAACAGGGATTAGCACAGATACGCAGTATTTT. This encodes CSVWETGISTDTQYF.

In DNA, the CDR3 is TGCAGCGTTGAAGATCCCCTATCCTATGGCGGGGGCGGGGAGACCCAGTACTTC. Its protein product is CSVEDPLSYGGGGETQYF. This chain links TRBV29-1 with TRBJ2-5; tentative D call: TRBD2 (7 bases). CDR3 length: 18 amino acids. Germline V gene lookup returns CDR1 SQVTM and CDR2 ANQGSEA. The V end lost 0 bases, the J end lost 5 bases, and 25 bases lay between the germline ends.

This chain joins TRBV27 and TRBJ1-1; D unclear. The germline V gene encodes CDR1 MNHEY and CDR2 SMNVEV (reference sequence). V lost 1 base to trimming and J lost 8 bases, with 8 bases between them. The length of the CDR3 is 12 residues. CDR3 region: CASSLLGGEAFF. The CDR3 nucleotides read TGTGCCAGCAGTTTATTAGGAGGGGAAGCTTTCTTT.

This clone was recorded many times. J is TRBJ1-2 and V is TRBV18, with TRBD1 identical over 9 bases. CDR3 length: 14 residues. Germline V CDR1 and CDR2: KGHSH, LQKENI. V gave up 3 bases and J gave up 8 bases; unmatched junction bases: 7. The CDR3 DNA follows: TGTGCCAGCTCACCGATGGGACAGGGAACGGGCTACACCTTC. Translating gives CASSPMGQGTGYTF.

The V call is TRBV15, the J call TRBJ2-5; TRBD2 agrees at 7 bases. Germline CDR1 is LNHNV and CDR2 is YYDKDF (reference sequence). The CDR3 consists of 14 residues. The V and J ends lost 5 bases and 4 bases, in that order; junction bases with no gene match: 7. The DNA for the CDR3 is TGTGCCACCAGCGGCGGGGGAAGAGGAGAGACCCAGTACTTC. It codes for CATSGGGRGETQYF.

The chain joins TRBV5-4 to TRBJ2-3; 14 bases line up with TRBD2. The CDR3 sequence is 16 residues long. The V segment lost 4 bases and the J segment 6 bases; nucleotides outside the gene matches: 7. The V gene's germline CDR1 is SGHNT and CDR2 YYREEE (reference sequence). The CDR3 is CASSIRLAGGSDTQYF. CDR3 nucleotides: TGTGCCAGCAGCATCCGACTAGCGGGAGGGTCGGATACGCAGTATTTT.

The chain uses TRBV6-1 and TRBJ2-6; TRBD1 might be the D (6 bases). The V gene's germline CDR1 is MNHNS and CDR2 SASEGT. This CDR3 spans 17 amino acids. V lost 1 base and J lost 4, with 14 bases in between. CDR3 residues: CASSEDLQGPGANVLTF. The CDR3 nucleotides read TGTGCCAGCAGTGAAGATTTACAGGGACCCGGGGCCAACGTCCTGACTTTC.

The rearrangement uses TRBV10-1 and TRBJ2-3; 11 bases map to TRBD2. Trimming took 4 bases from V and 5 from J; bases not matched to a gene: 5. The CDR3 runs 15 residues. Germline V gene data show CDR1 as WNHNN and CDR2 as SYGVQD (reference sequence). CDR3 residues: CASSGSGGELDTQYF. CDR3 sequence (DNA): TGCGCCAGCAGTGGTAGCGGGGGGGAGTTAGATACGCAGTATTTT.

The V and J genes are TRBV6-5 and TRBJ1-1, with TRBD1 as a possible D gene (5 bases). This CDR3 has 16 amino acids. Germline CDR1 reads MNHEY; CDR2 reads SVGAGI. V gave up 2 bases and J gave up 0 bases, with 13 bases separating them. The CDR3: CASSYAAGPMNTEAFF. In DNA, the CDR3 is TGTGCCAGCAGTTACGCGGCAGGGCCTATGAACACTGAAGCTTTCTTT.

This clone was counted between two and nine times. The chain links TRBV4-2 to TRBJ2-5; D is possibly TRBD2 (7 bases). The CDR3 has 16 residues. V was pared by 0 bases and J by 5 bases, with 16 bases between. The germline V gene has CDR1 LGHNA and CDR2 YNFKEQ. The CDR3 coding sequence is TGTGCCAGCAGCCAAGAAGGTGGGGGGGCCCGGGAGACCCAGTACTTC. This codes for CASSQEGGGARETQYF.

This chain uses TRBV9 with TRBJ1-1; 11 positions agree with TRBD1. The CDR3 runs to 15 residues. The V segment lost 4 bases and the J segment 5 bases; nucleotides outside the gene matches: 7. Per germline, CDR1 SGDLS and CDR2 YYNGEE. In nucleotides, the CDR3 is TGTGCCAGCAGCCCCTCGGACAGGGGGCTGACTGAAGCTTTCTTT. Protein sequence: CASSPSDRGLTEAFF.